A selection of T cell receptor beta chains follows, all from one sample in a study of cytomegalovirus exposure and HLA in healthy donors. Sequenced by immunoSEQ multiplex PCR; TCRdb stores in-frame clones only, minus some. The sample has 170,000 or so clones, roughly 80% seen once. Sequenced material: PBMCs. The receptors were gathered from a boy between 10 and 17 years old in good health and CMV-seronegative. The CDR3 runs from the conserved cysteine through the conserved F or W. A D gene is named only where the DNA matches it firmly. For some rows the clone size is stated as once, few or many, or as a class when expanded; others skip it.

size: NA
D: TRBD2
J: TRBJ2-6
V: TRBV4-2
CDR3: CASSHAGLAGAGANVLTF
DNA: TGTGCCAGCAGCCACGCGGGACTAGCGGGGGCTGGGGCCAACGTCCTGACTTTC

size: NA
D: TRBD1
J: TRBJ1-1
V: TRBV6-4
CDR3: CASSDRQGATEAFF
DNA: TGTGCCAGCAGTGACCGACAGGGTGCCACTGAAGCTTTCTTT

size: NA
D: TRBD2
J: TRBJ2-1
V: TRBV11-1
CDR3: CASSRSSGRQNEQFF
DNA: TGTGCCAGCAGCAGGTCTAGCGGGAGACAAAATGAGCAGTTCTTC

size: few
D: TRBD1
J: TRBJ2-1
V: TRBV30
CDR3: CAWRGQGYNEQFF
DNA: TGTGCCTGGAGGGGACAGGGGTACAATGAGCAGTTCTTC

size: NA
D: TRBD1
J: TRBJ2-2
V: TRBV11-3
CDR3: CASILGQGNTGELFF
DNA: TGTGCCAGCATCCTGGGACAGGGGAACACCGGGGAGCTGTTTTTT

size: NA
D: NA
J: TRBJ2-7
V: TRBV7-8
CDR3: CASSSEAWDGPYGQYF
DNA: TGTGCCAGCAGCTCGGAGGCCTGGGATGGCCCCTACGGGCAGTACTTC

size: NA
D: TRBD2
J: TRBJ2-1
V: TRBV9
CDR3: CASSVAGLAHFYNEQFF
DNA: TGTGCCAGCAGCGTGGCGGGACTAGCGCATTTCTACAATGAGCAGTTCTTC

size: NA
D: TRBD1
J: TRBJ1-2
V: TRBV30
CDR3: CAWGPDRGWSGYTF
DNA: TGTGCCTGGGGCCCCGACAGGGGATGGAGCGGCTACACCTTC

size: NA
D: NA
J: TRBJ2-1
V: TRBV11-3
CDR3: CASSYTTGGAWQFF
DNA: TGTGCCAGCAGCTATACTACGGGGGGCGCTTGGCAGTTCTTC

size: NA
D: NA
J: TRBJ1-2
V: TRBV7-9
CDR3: CASSLGGGYGYTF
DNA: TGTGCCAGCAGCTTAGGAGGTGGCTATGGCTACACCTTC

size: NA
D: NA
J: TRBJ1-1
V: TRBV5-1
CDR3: CASSLAQNANLAFF
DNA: TGCGCCAGCAGCTTGGCACAGAATGCGAACTTGGCTTTCTTT

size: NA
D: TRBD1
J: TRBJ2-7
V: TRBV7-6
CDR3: CASSLAYRTGGYEQYF
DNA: TGTGCCAGCAGCTTAGCGTATAGGACAGGGGGGTACGAGCAGTACTTC

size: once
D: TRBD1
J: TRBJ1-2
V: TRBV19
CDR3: CASTTGQGNYGYTF
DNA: TGTGCCAGTACCACGGGACAGGGCAACTATGGCTACACCTTC

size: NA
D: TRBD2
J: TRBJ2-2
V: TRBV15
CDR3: CATSRDLASGRAGELFF
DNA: TGTGCCACCAGCAGAGATCTGGCAAGCGGGAGAGCCGGGGAGCTGTTTTTT

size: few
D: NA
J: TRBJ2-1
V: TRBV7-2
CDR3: CASSLDTNYNEQFF
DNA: TGTGCCAGCAGCCTGGACACGAACTACAATGAGCAGTTCTTC

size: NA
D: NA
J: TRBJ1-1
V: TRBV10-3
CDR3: CAISELQGEGTEAFF
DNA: TGTGCCATCAGTGAGCTACAGGGAGAGGGCACTGAAGCTTTCTTT

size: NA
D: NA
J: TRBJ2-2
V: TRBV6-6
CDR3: CASSPGTGELFF
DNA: TGTGCCAGCAGTCCGGGTACCGGGGAGCTGTTTTTT

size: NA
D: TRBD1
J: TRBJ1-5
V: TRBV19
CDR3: CASSRSPGQGDSAPSQPQHF
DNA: TGTGCCAGTAGTAGATCCCCGGGACAGGGCGATTCGGCCCCTAGTCAGCCCCAGCATTTT

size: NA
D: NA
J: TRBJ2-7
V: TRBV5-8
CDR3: CASSFFSYEQYF
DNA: TGTGCCAGCAGCTTCTTCTCCTACGAGCAGTACTTC

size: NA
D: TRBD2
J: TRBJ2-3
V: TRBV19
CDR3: CASRTTSGDHTDTQYF
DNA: TGTGCCAGTAGAACGACTAGCGGGGACCACACAGATACGCAGTATTTT

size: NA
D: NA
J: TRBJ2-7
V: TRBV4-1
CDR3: CASSQDNYEQYF
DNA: TGCGCCAGCAGCCAAGATAACTACGAGCAGTACTTC

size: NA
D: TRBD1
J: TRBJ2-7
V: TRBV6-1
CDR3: CASSGRTGVYEQYF
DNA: TGTGCCAGCAGTGGACGGACAGGTGTCTACGAGCAGTACTTC

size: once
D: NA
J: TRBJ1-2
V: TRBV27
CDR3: CASGKGTNYGYTF
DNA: TGTGCCAGCGGCAAGGGGACTAACTATGGCTACACCTTC

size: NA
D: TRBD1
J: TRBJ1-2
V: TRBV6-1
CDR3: CASSESYGTGGIGYTF
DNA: TGTGCCAGCAGTGAAAGTTACGGGACAGGGGGCATAGGCTACACCTTC

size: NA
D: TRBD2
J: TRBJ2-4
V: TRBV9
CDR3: CASSAASGRGGDIQYF
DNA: TGTGCCAGCAGCGCGGCTAGCGGGAGAGGTGGGGACATTCAGTACTTC

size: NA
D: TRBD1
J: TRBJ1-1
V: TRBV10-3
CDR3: CATNDRAEAFF
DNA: TGTGCCACAAACGACAGGGCTGAAGCTTTCTTT

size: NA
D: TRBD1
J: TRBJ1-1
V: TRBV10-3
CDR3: CAISVRTGDTEAFF
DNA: TGTGCCATCAGTGTACGGACAGGGGACACTGAAGCTTTCTTT

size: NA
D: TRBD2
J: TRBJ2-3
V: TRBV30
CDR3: CAWSEVLAGYTDTQYF
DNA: TGTGCCTGGAGTGAGGTACTAGCGGGATACACAGATACGCAGTATTTT

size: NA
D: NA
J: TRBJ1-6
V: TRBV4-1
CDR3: CASSQEPWGDPRHNSPLHF
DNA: TGCGCCAGCAGCCAAGAACCCTGGGGGGACCCCCGACATAATTCACCCCTCCACTTT

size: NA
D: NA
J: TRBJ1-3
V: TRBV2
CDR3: CASRRLDSGNTIYF
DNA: TGTGCCAGCAGGAGGTTGGACTCTGGAAACACCATATATTTT

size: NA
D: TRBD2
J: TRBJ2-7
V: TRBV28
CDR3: CAIPGIGRREFSSYEQYF
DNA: TGTGCCATCCCAGGCATTGGTAGGCGGGAGTTCTCCTCCTACGAGCAGTACTTC

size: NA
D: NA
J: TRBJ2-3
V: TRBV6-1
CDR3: CASSEGGGAPDTQYF
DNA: TGTGCCAGCAGTGAAGGAGGGGGGGCGCCAGATACGCAGTATTTT

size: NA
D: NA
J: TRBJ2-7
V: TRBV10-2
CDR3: CASSESPGASYEQYF
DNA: TGCGCCAGCAGTGAGTCGCCAGGGGCGAGCTACGAGCAGTACTTC

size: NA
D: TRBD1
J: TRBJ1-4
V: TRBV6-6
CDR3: CASGLGTGENEKLFF
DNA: TGTGCCAGCGGACTCGGGACAGGGGAAAATGAAAAACTGTTTTTT

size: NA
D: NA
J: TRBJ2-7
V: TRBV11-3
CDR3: CASSLPGLAPYEQYF
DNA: TGTGCCAGCAGCCTCCCGGGTCTAGCGCCCTACGAGCAGTACTTC

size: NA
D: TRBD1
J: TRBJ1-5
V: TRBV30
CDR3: CAWRTGEYQPQHF
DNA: TGTGCCTGGAGGACAGGGGAATATCAGCCCCAGCATTTT

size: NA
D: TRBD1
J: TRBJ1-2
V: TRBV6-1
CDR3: CASSDPRTGAPYGYTF
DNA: TGTGCCAGCAGTGACCCCCGGACAGGGGCTCCCTATGGCTACACCTTC

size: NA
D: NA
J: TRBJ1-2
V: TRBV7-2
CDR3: CASSLAGGQWSYGYTF
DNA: TGTGCCAGCAGCTTAGCGGGGGGGCAGTGGAGCTATGGCTACACCTTC

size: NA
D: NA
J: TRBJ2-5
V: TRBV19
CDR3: CATAVQETQYF
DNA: TGTGCCACTGCGGTCCAAGAGACCCAGTACTTC

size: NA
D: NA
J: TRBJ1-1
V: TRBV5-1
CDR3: CASSWKDGLTNTEAFF
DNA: TGCGCCAGCAGCTGGAAGGACGGACTCACTAACACTGAAGCTTTCTTT

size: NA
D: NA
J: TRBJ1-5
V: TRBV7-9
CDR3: CASSLQGRRPQHF
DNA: TGTGCCAGCAGCTTACAGGGTCGGAGGCCCCAGCATTTT

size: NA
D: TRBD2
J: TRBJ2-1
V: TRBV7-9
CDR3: CALTGPAGGPYNEQFF
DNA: TGTGCCTTGACTGGGCCAGCGGGGGGGCCCTACAATGAGCAGTTCTTC

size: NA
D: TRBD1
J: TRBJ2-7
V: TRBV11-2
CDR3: CASSLGQGIPYEQYF
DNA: TGTGCCAGCAGCTTAGGACAGGGAATACCCTACGAGCAGTACTTC

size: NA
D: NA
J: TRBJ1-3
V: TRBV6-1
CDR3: CASSEGVRVAGNTIYF
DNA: TGTGCCAGCAGTGAGGGAGTAAGGGTCGCCGGAAACACCATATATTTT

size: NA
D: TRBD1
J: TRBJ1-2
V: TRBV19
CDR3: CASRDRGPAHYGYTF
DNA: TGTGCCAGTAGGGACAGGGGGCCAGCCCACTATGGCTACACCTTC

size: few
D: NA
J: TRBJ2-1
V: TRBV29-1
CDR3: CSVEDPSSYNEQFF
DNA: TGCAGCGTTGAAGACCCCAGCTCCTACAATGAGCAGTTCTTC

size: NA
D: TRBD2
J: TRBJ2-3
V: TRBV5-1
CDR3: CASRLAASTDTQYF
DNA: TGCGCCAGCAGACTAGCGGCTAGCACAGATACGCAGTATTTT

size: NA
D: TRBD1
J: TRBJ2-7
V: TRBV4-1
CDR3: CASSQGRGLEQYF
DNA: TGCGCCAGCAGCCAGGGAAGGGGGCTCGAGCAGTACTTC

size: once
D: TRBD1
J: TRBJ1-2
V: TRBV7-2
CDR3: CASSLVPGQGLGGYTF
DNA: TGTGCCAGCAGCTTAGTACCGGGACAGGGTTTGGGTGGCTACACCTTC

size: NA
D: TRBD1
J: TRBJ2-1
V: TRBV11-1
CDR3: CASSSDRNEQFF
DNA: TGTGCCAGCAGCTCGGACAGGAATGAGCAGTTCTTC

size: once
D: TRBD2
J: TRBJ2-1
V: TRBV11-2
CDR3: CASSSTSGSFYNEQFF
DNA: TGTGCCAGCAGCTCGACTAGCGGGAGCTTCTACAATGAGCAGTTCTTC

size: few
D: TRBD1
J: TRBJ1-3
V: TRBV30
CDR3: CAWSLQGSLSGNTIYF
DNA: TGTGCCTGGAGTTTACAGGGGAGCCTCTCTGGAAACACCATATATTTT

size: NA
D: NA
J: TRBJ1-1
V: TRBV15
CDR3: CATSPRRTEAFF
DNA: TGTGCCACCAGCCCCCGGCGGACTGAAGCTTTCTTT

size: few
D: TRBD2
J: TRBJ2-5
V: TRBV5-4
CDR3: CASTKSGSVGETQYF
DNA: TGTGCCAGCACCAAGAGCGGGAGCGTTGGAGAGACCCAGTACTTC

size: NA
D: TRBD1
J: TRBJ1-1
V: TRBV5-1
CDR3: CASSLGQGYTEAFF
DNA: TGCGCCAGCAGCTTGGGACAGGGTTACACTGAAGCTTTCTTT

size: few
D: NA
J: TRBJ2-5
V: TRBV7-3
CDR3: CASSQAGRQETQYF
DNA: TGTGCCAGCAGCCAAGCGGGCCGTCAAGAGACCCAGTACTTC

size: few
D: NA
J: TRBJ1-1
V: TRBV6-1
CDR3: CASSEWGGAELTFSRSTEAFF
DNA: TGTGCCAGCAGTGAATGGGGGGGGGCGGAACTCACCTTCAGTCGGAGCACTGAAGCTTTCTTT

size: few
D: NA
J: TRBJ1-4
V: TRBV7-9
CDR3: CASSWGLNEKLFF
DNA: TGTGCCAGCAGTTGGGGCTTAAATGAAAAACTGTTTTTT